The T cell receptor (beta chain) described here comes from a study of blood T cell repertoires in COVID-19. Study information: Acute and convalescent COVID-19 specimens originated in the United States, Italy and Spain. From T cells, B-cell-depleted T cells, or PBMCs came the material, which was cDNA or gDNA.

Study processing details: Nucleated cell counts were estimated from reference gene primer amplification. Some clones are missing from TCRdb's copy, which holds only in-frame ones; the method was immunoSEQ multiplex PCR. V and J calls and clone size are as listed in that table; D and trimming were resolved from the DNA. The sample carries tens of thousands of clones, about 88% recorded once. CDR1 LNHDA and CDR2 SQIVND come from the germline V gene (reference sequence). CDR3 length: 15 residues. V lost 4 bases, J lost 5 bases, and 7 bases stayed unmatched. This receptor was taken from a human donor in a cohort sampled during active COVID-19. V is TRBV19 and J is TRBJ2-5; 10 bases fit TRBD2. Material for sequencing was peripheral blood. Here the CDR3 reads CASSRKRGGFETQYF. As DNA, the CDR3 is TGTGCCAGTAGTAGGAAGCGGGGGGGCTTTGAGACCCAGTACTTC.